In this sample, the clone carrying this T cell receptor beta chain turned up a few times. The length of the CDR3 is 12 residues. Germline CDR1 is SGHNT and CDR2 is YYREEE (reference sequence). V dropped 4 bases and J dropped 6 bases, with 8 bases sitting between them. This sample stems from a study of blood T cell repertoires in COVID-19. Background on the study: The United States, Italy and Spain provided the acute and convalescent COVID-19 samples. Sources were T cells, B-cell-depleted T cells, or PBMCs; the material itself was cDNA or gDNA.

In the original analysis: Amplification with reference gene primers provided the estimates of nucleated cell counts. TCRdb's table, derived via immunoSEQ multiplex PCR, lists solely in-frame clones and lacks some. The D gene and trimming were derived from the DNA, and the V and J assignments and clone size from that table. The top ten clones hold approximately 8.4% of a sample with approximately 140,000 clones, 81% of them seen once. The sequence derives from a human donor with acute or convalescent COVID-19. The donor label of this sample is uncertain. Sequenced: peripheral blood. The rearrangement links TRBV5-4 to TRBJ2-1, with D perhaps matching TRBD2 (5 bases). The CDR3 bases are TGTGCCAGCAGCCCCGAGGGCAATGAGCAGTTCTTC. Translation gives CASSPEGNEQFF.